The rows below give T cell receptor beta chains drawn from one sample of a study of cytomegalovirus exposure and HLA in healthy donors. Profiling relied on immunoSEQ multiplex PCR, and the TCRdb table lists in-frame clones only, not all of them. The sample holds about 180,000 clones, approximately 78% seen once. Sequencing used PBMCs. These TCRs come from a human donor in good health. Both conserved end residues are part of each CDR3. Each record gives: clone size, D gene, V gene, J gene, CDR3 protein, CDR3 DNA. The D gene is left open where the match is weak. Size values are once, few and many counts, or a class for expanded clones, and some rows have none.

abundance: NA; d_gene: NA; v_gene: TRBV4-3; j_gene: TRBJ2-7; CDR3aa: CASSQGLAYSYEQYF; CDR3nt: TGCGCCAGCAGCCAAGGTCTAGCGTACTCCTACGAGCAGTACTTC
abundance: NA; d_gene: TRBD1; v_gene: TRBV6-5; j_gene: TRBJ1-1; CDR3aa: CASSPTGENTEAFF; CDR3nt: TGTGCCAGCAGCCCAACAGGGGAGAACACTGAAGCTTTCTTT
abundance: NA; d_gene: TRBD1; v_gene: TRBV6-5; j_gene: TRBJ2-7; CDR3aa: CASSRDRPYEQYF; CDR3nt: TGTGCCAGCAGTCGGGACAGGCCCTACGAGCAGTACTTC
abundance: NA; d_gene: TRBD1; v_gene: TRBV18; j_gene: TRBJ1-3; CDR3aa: CASWDRRTSRLIGNTIYF; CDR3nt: TGTGCCAGCTGGGACAGGAGGACATCAAGGCTCATTGGAAACACCATATATTTT
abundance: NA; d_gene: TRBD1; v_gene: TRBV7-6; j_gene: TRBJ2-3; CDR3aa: CASSSTGADTDTQYF; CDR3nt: TGTGCCAGCAGCTCGACAGGGGCGGACACAGATACGCAGTATTTT
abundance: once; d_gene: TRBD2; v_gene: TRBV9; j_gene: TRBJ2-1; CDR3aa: CASSVSSGGGYNEQFF; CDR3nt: TGTGCCAGCAGCGTCTCTAGCGGGGGGGGGTACAATGAGCAGTTCTTC
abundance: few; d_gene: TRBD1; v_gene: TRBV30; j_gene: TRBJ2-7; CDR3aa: CAWSPDGQGVYEQYF; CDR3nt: TGTGCCTGGAGCCCCGACGGACAGGGGGTCTACGAGCAGTACTTC
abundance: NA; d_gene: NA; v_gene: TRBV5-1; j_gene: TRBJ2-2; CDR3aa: CASSLRERELFF; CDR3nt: TGCGCCAGCAGCCTCAGGGAAAGGGAGCTGTTTTTT
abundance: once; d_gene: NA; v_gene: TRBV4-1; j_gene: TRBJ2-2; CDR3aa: CASSQDVGGNTGELFF; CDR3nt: TGCGCCAGCAGCCAAGACGTCGGGGGGAACACCGGGGAGCTGTTTTTT
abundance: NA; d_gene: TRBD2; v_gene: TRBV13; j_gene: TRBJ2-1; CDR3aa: CASSYSGGANNEQFF; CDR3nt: TGTGCCAGCAGCTACAGCGGGGGGGCCAACAATGAGCAGTTCTTC
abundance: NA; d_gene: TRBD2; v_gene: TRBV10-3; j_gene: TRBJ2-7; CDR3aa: CAISESSVGAASGEQYF; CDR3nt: TGTGCCATCAGTGAGTCGAGTGTCGGGGCGGCTAGCGGAGAGCAGTACTTC
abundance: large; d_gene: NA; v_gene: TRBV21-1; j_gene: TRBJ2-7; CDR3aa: CASSPHRGRHEQYF; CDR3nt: TGTGCCAGCAGCCCCCACAGGGGGCGGCACGAGCAGTACTTC
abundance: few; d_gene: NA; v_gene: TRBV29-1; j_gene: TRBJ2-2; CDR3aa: CSVNQGGTGELFF; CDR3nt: TGCAGCGTTAATCAGGGGGGAACCGGGGAGCTGTTTTTT
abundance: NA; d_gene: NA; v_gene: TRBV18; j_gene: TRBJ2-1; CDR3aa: CASSPGEQEQFF; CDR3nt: TGTGCCAGCTCACCAGGAGAGCAGGAGCAGTTCTTC
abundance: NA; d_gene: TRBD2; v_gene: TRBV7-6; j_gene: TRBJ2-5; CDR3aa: CASSLVFSGEETQYF; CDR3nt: TGTGCCAGCAGCTTAGTGTTCAGCGGGGAAGAGACCCAGTACTTC
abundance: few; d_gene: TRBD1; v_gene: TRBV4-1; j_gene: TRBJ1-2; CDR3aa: CASSQGGQLNYGYTF; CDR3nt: TGCGCCAGCAGCCAGGGGGGACAGCTTAACTATGGCTACACCTTC
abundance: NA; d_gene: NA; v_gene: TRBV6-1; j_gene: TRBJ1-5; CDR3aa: CASSEFGRSNQPQHF; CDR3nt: TGTGCCAGCAGTGAATTTGGGAGGAGCAATCAGCCCCAGCATTTT
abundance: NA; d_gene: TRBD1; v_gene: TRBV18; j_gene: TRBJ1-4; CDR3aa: CASSPTGGDEKLFF; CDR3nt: TGTGCCAGCTCACCGACAGGGGGCGATGAAAAACTGTTTTTT
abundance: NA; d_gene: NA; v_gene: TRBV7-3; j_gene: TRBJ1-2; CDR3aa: CASSPTGLGGNGYTF; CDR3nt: TGTGCCAGCAGCCCCACAGGGTTGGGTGGGAATGGCTATACCTTC
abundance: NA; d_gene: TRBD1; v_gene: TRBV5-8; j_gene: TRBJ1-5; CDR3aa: CASSRDRSFSSNQPQHF; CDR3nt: TGTGCCAGCAGCAGGGACAGATCTTTTAGTAGCAATCAGCCCCAGCATTTT
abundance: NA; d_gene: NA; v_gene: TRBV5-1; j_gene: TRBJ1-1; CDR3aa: CASSLYGTKNMNTEAFF; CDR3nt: TGCGCCAGCAGCTTGTATGGGACAAAAAACATGAACACTGAAGCTTTCTTT
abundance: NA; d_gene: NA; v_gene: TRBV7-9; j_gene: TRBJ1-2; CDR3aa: CASSAVGDSYGYTF; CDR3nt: TGTGCCAGCAGCGCCGTCGGGGACTCCTATGGCTACACCTTC
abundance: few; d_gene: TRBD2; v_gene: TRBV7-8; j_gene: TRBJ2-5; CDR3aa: CASSWSGGAEETQYF; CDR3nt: TGTGCCAGCAGCTGGAGCGGGGGGGCGGAGGAGACCCAGTACTTC
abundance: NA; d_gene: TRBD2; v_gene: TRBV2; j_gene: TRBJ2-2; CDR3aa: CASSAPGLAGATGELFF; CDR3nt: TGTGCCAGCAGTGCCCCCGGACTAGCGGGGGCTACCGGGGAGCTGTTTTTT
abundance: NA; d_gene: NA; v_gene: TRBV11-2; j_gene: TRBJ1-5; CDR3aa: CASSLVGGYNQPQHF; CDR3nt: TGTGCCAGCAGCTTAGTGGGGGGGTACAATCAGCCCCAGCATTTT
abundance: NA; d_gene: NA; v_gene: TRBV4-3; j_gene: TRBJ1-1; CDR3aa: CASSHAGTSNTEAFF; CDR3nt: TGCGCCAGCAGCCATGCCGGGACATCGAACACTGAAGCTTTCTTT
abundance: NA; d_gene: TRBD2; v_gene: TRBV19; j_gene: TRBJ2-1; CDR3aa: CASSPLSGGASNEQFF; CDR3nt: TGTGCCAGTAGTCCATTAAGCGGGGGGGCCAGCAATGAGCAGTTCTTC
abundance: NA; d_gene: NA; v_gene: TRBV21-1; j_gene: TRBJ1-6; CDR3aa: CATGTGPNSPLHF; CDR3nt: TGTGCCACCGGGACAGGGCCTAATTCACCCCTCCACTTT
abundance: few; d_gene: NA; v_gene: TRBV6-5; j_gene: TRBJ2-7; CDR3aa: CASSRRWGDEQYF; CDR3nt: TGTGCCAGCAGCCGGCGGTGGGGAGACGAGCAGTACTTC
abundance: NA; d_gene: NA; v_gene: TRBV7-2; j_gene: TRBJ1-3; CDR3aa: CASRLRGSSSGNTIYF; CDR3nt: TGTGCCAGCCGGTTACGGGGATCCAGCTCTGGAAACACCATATATTTT
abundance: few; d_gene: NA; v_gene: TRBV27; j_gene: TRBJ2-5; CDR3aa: CASSRLPQGRQETQYF; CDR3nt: TGTGCCAGCAGTCGTCTACCGCAGGGGCGGCAAGAGACCCAGTACTTC
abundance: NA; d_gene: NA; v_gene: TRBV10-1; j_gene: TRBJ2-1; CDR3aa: CASSGEYNEQFF; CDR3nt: TGCGCCAGCAGTGGCGAATACAATGAGCAGTTCTTC
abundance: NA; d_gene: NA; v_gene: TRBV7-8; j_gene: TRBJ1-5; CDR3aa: CASSRTQGDQPQHF; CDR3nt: TGTGCCAGCAGCCGCACCCAGGGCGATCAGCCCCAGCATTTT
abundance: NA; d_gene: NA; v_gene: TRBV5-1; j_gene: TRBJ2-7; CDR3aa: CASSRDNSYEQYF; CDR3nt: TGCGCCAGCAGCCGGGACAACTCCTACGAGCAGTACTTC
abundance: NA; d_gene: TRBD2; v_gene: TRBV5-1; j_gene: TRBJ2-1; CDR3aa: CASTVPVASGYNEQFF; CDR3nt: TGCGCCAGCACCGTACCGGTTGCTAGCGGATACAATGAGCAGTTCTTC
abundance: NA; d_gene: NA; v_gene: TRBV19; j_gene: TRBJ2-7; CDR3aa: CASSGQFYEQYF; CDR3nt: TGTGCCAGTAGTGGGCAGTTCTACGAGCAGTACTTC
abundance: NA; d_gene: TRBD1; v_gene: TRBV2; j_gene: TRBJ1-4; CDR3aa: CASILDRENEKLFF; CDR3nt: TGTGCCAGCATCCTGGACAGGGAGAATGAAAAACTGTTTTTT
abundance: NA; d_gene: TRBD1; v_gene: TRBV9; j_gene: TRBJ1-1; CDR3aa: CASSVERWTGATEAFF; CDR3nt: TGTGCCAGCAGCGTAGAACGGTGGACAGGGGCCACTGAAGCTTTCTTT
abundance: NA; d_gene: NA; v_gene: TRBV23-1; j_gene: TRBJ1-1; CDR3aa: CASSHPVSRDVGGEAFF; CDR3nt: TGCGCCAGCAGTCATCCGGTAAGTCGGGACGTCGGGGGTGAAGCTTTCTTT
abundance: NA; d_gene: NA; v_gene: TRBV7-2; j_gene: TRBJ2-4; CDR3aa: CASSSLGGTDKNIQYF; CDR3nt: TGTGCCAGCAGCTCCCTCGGGGGAACGGACAAAAACATTCAGTACTTC
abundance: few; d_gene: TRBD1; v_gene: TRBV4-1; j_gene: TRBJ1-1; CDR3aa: CASSQGMQGDRRSEAFF; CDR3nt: TGCGCCAGCAGCCAAGGAATGCAGGGGGACAGGAGATCTGAAGCTTTCTTT
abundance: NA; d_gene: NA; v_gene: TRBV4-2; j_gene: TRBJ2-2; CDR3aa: CASSPSYGATGELFF; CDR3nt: TGTGCCAGCAGCCCCTCATATGGGGCTACCGGGGAGCTGTTTTTT
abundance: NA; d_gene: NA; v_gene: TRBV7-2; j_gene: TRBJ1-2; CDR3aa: CASSLIPEGVRDYTF; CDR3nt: TGTGCCAGCAGCTTAATCCCGGAAGGGGTAAGAGACTACACCTTC
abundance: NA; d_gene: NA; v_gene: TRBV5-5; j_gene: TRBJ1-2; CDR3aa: CASSLDWGGYGYTF; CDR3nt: TGTGCCAGCAGCTTGGATTGGGGGGGCTATGGCTACACCTTC
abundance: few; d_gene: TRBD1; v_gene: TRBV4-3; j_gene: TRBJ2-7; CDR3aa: CASSQTGGTYEQYF; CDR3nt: TGCGCCAGCAGCCAGACAGGGGGCACTTACGAGCAGTACTTC
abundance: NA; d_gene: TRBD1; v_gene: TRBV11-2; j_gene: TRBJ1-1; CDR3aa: CASSLIQGASTEAFF; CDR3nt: TGTGCCAGCAGCTTAATACAGGGGGCAAGCACTGAAGCTTTCTTT
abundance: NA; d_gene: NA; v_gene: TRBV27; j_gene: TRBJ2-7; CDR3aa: CASSRPSGVGEQYF; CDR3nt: TGTGCCAGCAGCCGCCCCTCAGGGGTCGGAGAGCAGTACTTC
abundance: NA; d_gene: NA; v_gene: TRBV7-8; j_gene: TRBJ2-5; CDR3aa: CASRGGGTQYF; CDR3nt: TGTGCCAGCAGGGGAGGGGGGACCCAGTACTTC
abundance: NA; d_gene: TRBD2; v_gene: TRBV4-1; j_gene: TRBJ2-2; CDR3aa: CASSQDRGAGAGELFF; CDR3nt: TGCGCCAGCAGCCAAGATCGGGGAGCGGGGGCCGGGGAGCTGTTTTTT